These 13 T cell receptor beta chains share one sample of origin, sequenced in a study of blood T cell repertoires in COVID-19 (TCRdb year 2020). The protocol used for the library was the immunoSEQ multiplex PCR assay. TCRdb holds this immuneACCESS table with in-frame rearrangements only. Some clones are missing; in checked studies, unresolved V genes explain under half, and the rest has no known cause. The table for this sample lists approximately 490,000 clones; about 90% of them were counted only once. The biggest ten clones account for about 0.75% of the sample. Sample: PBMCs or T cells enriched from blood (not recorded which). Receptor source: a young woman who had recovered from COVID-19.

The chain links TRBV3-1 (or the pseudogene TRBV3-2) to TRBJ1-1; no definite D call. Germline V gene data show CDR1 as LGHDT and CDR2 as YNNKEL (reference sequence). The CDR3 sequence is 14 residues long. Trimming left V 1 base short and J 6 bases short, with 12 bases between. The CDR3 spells CASSQAPTEAEAFF. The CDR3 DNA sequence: TGTGCCAGCAGCCAAGCCCCGACGGAGGCTGAAGCTTTCTTT.

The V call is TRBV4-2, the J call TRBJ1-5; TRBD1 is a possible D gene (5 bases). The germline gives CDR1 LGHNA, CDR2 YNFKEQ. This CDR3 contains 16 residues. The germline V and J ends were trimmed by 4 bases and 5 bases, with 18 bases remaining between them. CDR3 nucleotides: TGTGCCAGCAGCCTTCAGGGCGGGGTGGCCGATCAGCCCCAGCATTTT. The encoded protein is CASSLQGGVADQPQHF.

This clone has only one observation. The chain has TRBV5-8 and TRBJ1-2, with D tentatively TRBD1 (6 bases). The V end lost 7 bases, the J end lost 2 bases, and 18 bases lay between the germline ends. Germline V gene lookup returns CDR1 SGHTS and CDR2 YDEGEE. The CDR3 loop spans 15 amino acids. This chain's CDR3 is CASQSLVGQNYGYTF. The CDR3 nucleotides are TGTGCCAGCCAATCCCTGGTTGGACAGAACTATGGCTACACCTTC. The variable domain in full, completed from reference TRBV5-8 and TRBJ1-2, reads EAGVTQSPTHLIKTRGQQATLRCSPISGHTSVYWYQQALGLGLQFLLWYDEGEERNRGNFPPRFSGRQFPNYSSELNVNALELEDSALYLCASQSLVGQNYGYTFGSGTRLTVV.

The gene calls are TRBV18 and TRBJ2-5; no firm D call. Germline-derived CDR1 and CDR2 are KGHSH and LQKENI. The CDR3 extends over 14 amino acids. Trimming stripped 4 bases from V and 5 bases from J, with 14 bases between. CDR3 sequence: CASSQRIDGETQYF. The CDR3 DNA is TGTGCCAGCTCACAGCGTATTGACGGGGAGACCCAGTACTTC.

The CDR3 reads CASSQDRDSYGYTF. CDR3 in DNA: TGCGCCAGCAGCCAAGATCGGGACAGCTATGGCTACACCTTC. The V gene is TRBV4-1, the J gene TRBJ1-2; 7 bases match TRBD1. The germline gives CDR1 MGHRA, CDR2 YSYEKL. With V trimmed by 0 bases and J by 4 bases, 2 bases remained unmatched. This CDR3 has 14 residues.

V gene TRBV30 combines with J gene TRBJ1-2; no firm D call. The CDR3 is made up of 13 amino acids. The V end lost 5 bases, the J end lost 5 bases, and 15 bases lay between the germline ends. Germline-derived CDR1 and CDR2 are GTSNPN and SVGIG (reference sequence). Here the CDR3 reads CAWFSRVIYGYTF. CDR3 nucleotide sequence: TGTGCCTGGTTTAGCAGAGTCATTTATGGCTACACCTTC.

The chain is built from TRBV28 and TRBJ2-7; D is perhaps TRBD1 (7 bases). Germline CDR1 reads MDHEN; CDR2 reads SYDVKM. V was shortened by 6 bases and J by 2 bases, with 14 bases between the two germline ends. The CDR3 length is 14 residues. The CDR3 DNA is TGTGCCAGCAGCCCTGCGGGACAGCCCTACGAGCAGTACTTC. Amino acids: CASSPAGQPYEQYF.

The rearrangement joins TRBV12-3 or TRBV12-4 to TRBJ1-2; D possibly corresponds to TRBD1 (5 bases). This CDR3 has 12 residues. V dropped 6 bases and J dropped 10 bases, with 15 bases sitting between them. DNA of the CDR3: TGTGCCAGCAGACAACTGGGGGGGACCTACACCTTC. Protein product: CASRQLGGTYTF.

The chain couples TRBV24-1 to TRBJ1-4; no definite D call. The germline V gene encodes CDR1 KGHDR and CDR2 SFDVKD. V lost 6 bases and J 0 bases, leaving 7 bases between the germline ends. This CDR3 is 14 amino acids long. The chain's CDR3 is CATSRRPTNEKLFF. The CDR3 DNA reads TGTGCCACCAGTCGGAGACCAACTAATGAAAAACTGTTTTTT.

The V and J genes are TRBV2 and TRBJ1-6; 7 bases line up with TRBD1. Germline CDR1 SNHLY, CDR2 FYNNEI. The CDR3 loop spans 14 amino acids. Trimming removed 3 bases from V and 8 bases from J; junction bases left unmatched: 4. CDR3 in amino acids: CASSDRGNDSPLHF. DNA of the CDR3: TGTGCCAGCAGTGACAGGGGGAATGATTCACCCCTCCACTTT.

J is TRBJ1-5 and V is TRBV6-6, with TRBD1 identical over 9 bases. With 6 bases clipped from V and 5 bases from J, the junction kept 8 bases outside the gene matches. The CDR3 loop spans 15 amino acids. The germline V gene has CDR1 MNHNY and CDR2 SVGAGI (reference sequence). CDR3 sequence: CASSHTQGAYQPQHF. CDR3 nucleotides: TGTGCCAGCAGCCATACACAGGGGGCATATCAGCCCCAGCATTTT.

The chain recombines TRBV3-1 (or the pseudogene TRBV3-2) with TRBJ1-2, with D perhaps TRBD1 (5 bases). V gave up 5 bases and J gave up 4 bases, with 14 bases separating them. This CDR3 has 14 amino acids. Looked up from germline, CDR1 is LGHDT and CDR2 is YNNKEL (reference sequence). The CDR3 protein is CASSTRAGGYGYTF. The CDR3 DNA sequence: TGTGCCAGCAGCACCAGGGCCGGGGGCTATGGCTACACCTTC.

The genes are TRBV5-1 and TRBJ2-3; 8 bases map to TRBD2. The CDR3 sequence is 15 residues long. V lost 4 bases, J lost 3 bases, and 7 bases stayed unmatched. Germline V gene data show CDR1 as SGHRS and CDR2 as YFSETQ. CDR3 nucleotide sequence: TGCGCCAGCAGCCCGCGGGGGGCGCTGACAGATACGCAGTATTTT. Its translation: CASSPRGALTDTQYF.